This is a list of T cell receptor beta chains from one sample in a study of T-cell memory formation after mild COVID-19. From the 5' RACE reads, TCRdb called clonotypes with MiXCR, one entry per CDR3 protein. The data show a few hundred thousand distinct CDR3 sequences, around 30% seen once. The sequencing sample was made of PBMCs or a T cell subset sorted from them (not recorded which). The receptors were gathered from an adult woman who had mild COVID-19 (a few samples of this study predate the infection). Cell type and time point are not known. Each CDR3 is given with its conserved first and last residue. A D gene is named only where the DNA matches it firmly. Not all rows give a size; the values are once, few, many and, for expanded clones, a class.

TRBJ2-4	-	TRBV24-1	-	CATSDRTKNIQYF	TGTGCCACCAGTGACAGAACCAAAAACATTCAGTACTTC
TRBJ2-7	-	TRBV19	TRBD1	CASSERTGDEQYF	TGTGCCAGTAGTGAACGGACAGGGGACGAGCAGTACTTC
TRBJ2-7	-	TRBV20-1	TRBD1	CSATDRGISYEQYF	TGCAGTGCTACGGACAGGGGAATTTCCTACGAGCAGTACTTC
TRBJ2-6	-	TRBV20-1	-	CSARAGWASGANVLTF	TGCAGTGCTAGAGCCGGGTGGGCTTCTGGGGCCAACGTCCTGACTTTC
TRBJ1-2	few	TRBV4-1	-	CASSQLSGARNYGYTF	TGCGCCAGCAGCCAATTATCAGGGGCGCGGAACTATGGCTACACCTTC
TRBJ2-3	-	TRBV12-5	-	CASGFSAGTHSTDTQYF	TGTGCTAGTGGTTTTAGCGCCGGGACACATAGCACAGATACGCAGTATTTT
TRBJ1-5	few	TRBV6-5	-	CASTAFQGQPQHF	TGTGCCAGCACCGCTTTTCAGGGTCAGCCCCAGCATTTT
TRBJ2-7	few	TRBV4-1	-	CASSPTALEGEQYF	TGCGCCAGCAGCCCGACAGCGTTGGAGGGGGAGCAGTACTTC
TRBJ2-1	few	TRBV7-9	TRBD2	CASSPHWREVAYNEQFF	TGTGCCAGCAGCCCACATTGGCGGGAGGTTGCCTACAATGAGCAGTTCTTC
TRBJ1-2	-	TRBV12-3/TRBV12-4	-	CASSLAGGAGVGYGYTF	TGTGCCAGCAGTTTAGCGGGAGGGGCAGGAGTAGGCTATGGCTACACCTTC
TRBJ2-3	-	TRBV2	-	CASGSTGLDTQYF	TGTGCCAGCGGTTCCACCGGCCTAGATACGCAGTATTTT
TRBJ2-2	few	TRBV6-1	-	CASSDFRDPTTGELFF	TGTGCCAGCAGTGATTTCCGGGACCCTACCACCGGGGAGCTGTTTTTT
TRBJ2-7	few	TRBV10-3	TRBD2	CAVGDSGGPSYEQYF	TGTGCCGTTGGGGATAGCGGGGGGCCTTCCTACGAGCAGTACTTC
TRBJ2-5	few	TRBV7-2	TRBD2	CASSLASGRVGSQYF	TGTGCCAGCAGCTTAGCAAGCGGGAGAGTCGGCTCCCAGTACTTC
TRBJ1-1	-	TRBV18	-	CASSPIGRNTEAFF	TGTGCCAGCTCACCAATTGGTCGAAACACTGAAGCTTTCTTT
TRBJ2-3	few	TRBV7-9	-	CASTMSGDTQYF	TGTGCCAGCACCATGTCGGGAGATACGCAGTATTTT
TRBJ2-3	-	TRBV29-1	TRBD2	CSVKPLAGGVDTQYF	TGCAGCGTAAAACCCCTAGCGGGGGGAGTAGATACGCAGTATTTT
TRBJ2-1	few	TRBV12-5	-	CASGLVLKGASPSSYNEQFF	TGTGCTAGTGGTTTGGTACTTAAGGGCGCTAGCCCTAGCTCCTACAATGAGCAGTTCTTC
TRBJ2-1	-	TRBV30	-	CAWSDTIAASSYNEQFF	TGTGCCTGGAGTGATACTATAGCTGCTAGCTCCTACAATGAGCAGTTCTTC
TRBJ2-3	-	TRBV6-5	-	CASSRYPGGDTQYF	TGTGCCAGCAGTCGATACCCCGGCGGAGATACGCAGTATTTT
TRBJ1-2	few	TRBV27	-	CASSLTSGGYGYTF	TGTGCCAGCAGTTTAACCTCGGGGGGCTATGGCTACACCTTC
TRBJ2-5	-	TRBV5-6	-	CASSLLGGRGTQYF	TGTGCCAGCAGCTTGCTGGGGGGCCGGGGGACCCAGTACTTC
TRBJ1-4	many	TRBV29-1	TRBD1	CSVTGTNEKLFF	TGCAGCGTGACAGGGACTAATGAAAAACTGTTTTTT
TRBJ2-3	-	TRBV7-2	-	CASSLLQGGFDTQYF	TGTGCCAGCAGCTTACTCCAGGGAGGTTTCGATACGCAGTATTTT
TRBJ1-5	-	TRBV5-6	-	CASSRSGQVSNQPQHF	TGTGCCAGCAGCCGCTCGGGACAAGTTAGCAATCAGCCCCAGCATTTT
TRBJ1-1	-	TRBV15	-	CATSRPGLTGFTEAFF	TGTGCCACCAGCAGACCTGGGCTTACAGGGTTCACTGAAGCTTTCTTT
TRBJ2-1	-	TRBV11-3	-	CASSLATSAAEQFF	TGTGCCAGCAGCTTGGCCACCTCTGCGGCTGAGCAGTTCTTC
TRBJ1-3	-	TRBV7-2	TRBD1	CASSPQGARGNTIYF	TGTGCCAGCAGCCCACAGGGGGCGCGCGGAAACACCATATATTTT
TRBJ2-2	few	TRBV7-3	-	CASSSLVGGELFF	TGTGCCAGCAGTTCCTTAGTGGGCGGGGAGCTGTTTTTT
TRBJ2-7	few	TRBV19	-	CASSISQRRYEQYF	TGTGCCAGTAGTATATCCCAGCGGCGTTACGAGCAGTACTTC
TRBJ2-1	few	TRBV7-9	-	CASRGWGRSYNEQFF	TGTGCCAGCAGGGGATGGGGGCGCTCCTACAATGAGCAGTTCTTC
TRBJ2-1	-	TRBV7-9	TRBD2	CASSPRSERGNEQFF	TGTGCCAGCAGCCCTAGGTCTGAGCGGGGAAATGAGCAGTTCTTC
TRBJ2-5	few	TRBV7-9	-	CASSPTWQRETQYF	TGTGCCAGCAGCCCGACCTGGCAGCGGGAGACCCAGTACTTC
TRBJ2-7	-	TRBV12-3/TRBV12-4	TRBD1	CASSPMTGGEQYF	TGTGCCAGCAGTCCGATGACAGGGGGCGAGCAGTACTTC
TRBJ2-2	-	TRBV12-3/TRBV12-4	-	CASSRPGLVSTGELFF	TGTGCCAGCAGCCGTCCGGGATTGGTTTCCACCGGGGAGCTGTTTTTT
TRBJ1-1	-	TRBV11-2	-	CASSLRDGMNTEAFF	TGTGCCAGCAGCTTGAGAGACGGTATGAACACTGAAGCTTTCTTT
TRBJ1-5	few	TRBV12-3/TRBV12-4	TRBD1	CASSLWTGVGQPQHF	TGTGCCAGCAGTCTGTGGACAGGGGTCGGGCAGCCCCAGCATTTT
TRBJ2-7	-	TRBV14	-	CASSQDARFGGVPYF	TGTGCCAGCAGCCAAGACGCCAGATTTGGGGGAGTACCGTACTTC
TRBJ2-1	-	TRBV12-3/TRBV12-4	TRBD2	CASRPGVAGGFEQFF	TGTGCCAGCAGGCCCGGGGTAGCGGGGGGGTTTGAGCAGTTCTTC
TRBJ2-4	-	TRBV19	-	CASSILADVAKNIQYF	TGTGCCAGTAGTATTCTGGCCGACGTAGCCAAAAACATTCAGTACTTC
TRBJ2-3	-	TRBV7-3	TRBD2	CASSLTALAGSVADTQYF	TGTGCCAGCAGCTTAACGGCGTTAGCGGGTAGTGTCGCAGATACGCAGTATTTT
TRBJ1-5	many	TRBV12-3/TRBV12-4	-	CASSLQGSGQPQHF	TGTGCCAGCAGTTTGCAGGGGTCTGGTCAGCCCCAGCATTTT
TRBJ1-2	-	TRBV10-3	-	CAISESGGLYGYTF	TGTGCCATCAGTGAGTCGGGAGGGCTCTATGGCTACACCTTC
TRBJ2-3	few	TRBV10-3	-	CAISESGGLGDTQYF	TGTGCCATCAGTGAGTCGGGGGGGCTGGGAGATACGCAGTATTTT